These T cell receptor beta chains were read from a single sample in a study of CD8 T cells in ankylosing spondylitis. TCRdb re-called the 5' RACE reads with MiXCR, one entry per CDR3 protein. The table lists 350,000 to 550,000 distinct CDR3 sequences, roughly 25% of them singletons. The sample taken for sequencing was blood, either unsorted or a sorted T cell fraction (not recorded which). These receptor sequences come from a male donor with ankylosing spondylitis. The CDR3 runs from the conserved cysteine through the conserved F or W. D genes are given only for firm matches. The size of a clone is reported for some rows only, either as once, few or many, or as a class for expanded clones.

abundance: .; d_gene: TRBD2; j_gene: TRBJ2-5; v_gene: TRBV10-2; CDR3nt: TGCGCCAGCAGTGAGTCGAACCTAGCGGGAGCCCATTACTTC; CDR3aa: CASSESNLAGAHYF
abundance: few; d_gene: TRBD2; j_gene: TRBJ2-1; v_gene: TRBV24-1; CDR3nt: TGTGCCACCAGTGATTCGGCTAGCGGGAGGGCCAAATCTGAGCAGTTCTTC; CDR3aa: CATSDSASGRAKSEQFF
abundance: few; d_gene: .; j_gene: TRBJ2-5; v_gene: TRBV11-2; CDR3nt: TGTGCCAGCAGCCCGGGTAGTAAACTTACCAAGAGGACCCAGTACTTC; CDR3aa: CASSPGSKLTKRTQYF
abundance: .; d_gene: .; j_gene: TRBJ2-1; v_gene: TRBV9; CDR3nt: TGTGCCAGCAGCGTAATGGCGGCTTACAATGAGCAGTTCTTC; CDR3aa: CASSVMAAYNEQFF
abundance: few; d_gene: TRBD1; j_gene: TRBJ2-1; v_gene: TRBV12-3/TRBV12-4; CDR3nt: TGTGCCAGCCTCCACAGGGGGGAATACAATGAGCAGTTCTTC; CDR3aa: CASLHRGEYNEQFF
abundance: .; d_gene: TRBD1; j_gene: TRBJ2-2; v_gene: TRBV5-1; CDR3nt: TGCGCCAGCAGCTTGAGACAGGGGTACACCGGGGAGCTGTTTTTT; CDR3aa: CASSLRQGYTGELFF
abundance: once; d_gene: .; j_gene: TRBJ1-2; v_gene: TRBV5-1; CDR3nt: TGCGCCAGCAGCTTGGTCCCCAGGGAAGGGCACTTAGTTGGCTACACCTTC; CDR3aa: CASSLVPREGHLVGYTF
abundance: many; d_gene: .; j_gene: TRBJ2-1; v_gene: TRBV12-3/TRBV12-4; CDR3nt: TGTGCCAGCAGTAGACTCAATGAGCAGTTCTTC; CDR3aa: CASSRLNEQFF
abundance: .; d_gene: TRBD1; j_gene: TRBJ2-1; v_gene: TRBV7-9; CDR3nt: TGTGCCAGCAGCCCCGGACAGGTGGACAATGAGCAGTTCTTC; CDR3aa: CASSPGQVDNEQFF
abundance: .; d_gene: .; j_gene: TRBJ1-2; v_gene: TRBV7-9; CDR3nt: TGTGCCAGCTCGGACGACAGCTATGGCTACACCTTC; CDR3aa: CASSDDSYGYTF
abundance: .; d_gene: .; j_gene: TRBJ1-1; v_gene: TRBV12-3/TRBV12-4; CDR3nt: TGTGCCAGCAGTTACCTTACACCGAACACTGAAGCTTTCTTT; CDR3aa: CASSYLTPNTEAFF
abundance: .; d_gene: TRBD2; j_gene: TRBJ2-3; v_gene: TRBV20-1; CDR3nt: TGCAGTGCTAGCCTGGGGGGACTAGCGGGAGGCAGGAGAGATACGCAGTATTTT; CDR3aa: CSASLGGLAGGRRDTQYF
abundance: few; d_gene: .; j_gene: TRBJ1-4; v_gene: TRBV7-9; CDR3nt: TGTGCCAGCAGCTGGGTCGCTAATGAAAAACTGTTTTTT; CDR3aa: CASSWVANEKLFF
abundance: .; d_gene: TRBD2; j_gene: TRBJ2-3; v_gene: TRBV10-2; CDR3nt: TGCGCCAGCAGTGAGTCCTCTTCGGTGACTAGCGGGATTAGCACAGATACGCAGTATTTT; CDR3aa: CASSESSSVTSGISTDTQYF
abundance: .; d_gene: .; j_gene: TRBJ2-3; v_gene: TRBV20-1; CDR3nt: TGCAGTGCTACAAGAACCGCGTGGGATACGCAGTATTTT; CDR3aa: CSATRTAWDTQYF
abundance: few; d_gene: TRBD2; j_gene: TRBJ2-2; v_gene: TRBV12-3/TRBV12-4; CDR3nt: TGTGCCAGCAGCCATAGCGGGAGAGATACCGGGGAGCTGTTTTTT; CDR3aa: CASSHSGRDTGELFF
abundance: .; d_gene: TRBD1; j_gene: TRBJ1-5; v_gene: TRBV7-2; CDR3nt: TGTGCCAGCAGCTTAGACAGGGGATTAGGCAATCAGCCCCAGCATTTT; CDR3aa: CASSLDRGLGNQPQHF
abundance: few; d_gene: .; j_gene: TRBJ2-1; v_gene: TRBV12-3/TRBV12-4; CDR3nt: TGTGCCAGCAGTTTAAGGCAGCCGTTTTCCAACAATGAGCAGTTCTTC; CDR3aa: CASSLRQPFSNNEQFF
abundance: many; d_gene: .; j_gene: TRBJ1-2; v_gene: TRBV20-1; CDR3nt: TGCAGTGCTAGAGTTGACAGCTGGGCGGGCTACACCTTC; CDR3aa: CSARVDSWAGYTF
abundance: .; d_gene: TRBD2; j_gene: TRBJ2-3; v_gene: TRBV3-1; CDR3nt: TGTGCCAGCAGCCAAGAACCTAGCGGGAGTGGGATAGATACGCAGTATTTT; CDR3aa: CASSQEPSGSGIDTQYF
abundance: .; d_gene: TRBD2; j_gene: TRBJ2-7; v_gene: TRBV20-1; CDR3nt: TGCAGTGCTAGGAAAGGATTAGCGGGAGGGCCATCCGAGCAGTACTTC; CDR3aa: CSARKGLAGGPSEQYF
abundance: .; d_gene: .; j_gene: TRBJ2-7; v_gene: TRBV2; CDR3nt: TGTGCCAGCACGACCGCGGGGTACGAGCAGTACTTC; CDR3aa: CASTTAGYEQYF